This T cell receptor (beta chain) was captured by sequencing in a study of T-cell reconstitution after alpha-beta-depleted transplantation in children. Points from the study as a whole: After one year, T-cell counts and TCRbeta diversity mostly came from new T cells. Alpha-beta T cells present about two months after transplant were reported to originate from several hundred expanded graft clones.

This clonotype appeared many times. As yet, its antigen is unknown. Unique molecular identifiers were used in preparing the TCRbeta library. TCRdb re-called the PCR reads with MiXCR, one entry per CDR3 protein. The table has 480,000 or so distinct CDR3 sequences, over 9.5% seen once. This sample comprised PBMCs, obtained before TCRalphabeta/CD19-depleted stem cell transplant. This receptor was obtained from a child younger than 10 with inherited bone marrow failure, due to receive a stem cell transplant.

The CDR3, as DNA: TGTGCCAGCAGCCTCAGGGGCGACGGGGCCGGGGAGCTGTTTTTT. Translating gives CASSLRGDGAGELFF. The rearrangement joins TRBV6-1 to TRBJ2-2; D perhaps matches TRBD1 (6 bases). The CDR3 runs to 15 residues. CDR1 is MNHNS and CDR2 is SASEGT in the germline V gene. Trimming shortened V by 6 bases and J by 6 bases, and 17 bases separated the two germline ends.